This T cell receptor (beta chain) emerged from a study of T cells in Graves' hyperthyroidism and ophthalmopathy. Study-wide results and caveats: A 13 V-J signature model discriminated ophthalmopathy versus stable hyperthyroidism.

TCR beta CDR3 region amplification was performed from RNA transcripts. Primed by the HTBI set, a first-round RT-PCR was run on the TCR CDR3. MiXCR was run by TCRdb on the multiplex PCR reads, yielding one entry per CDR3 protein. The table has about 260,000 distinct CDR3 sequences, roughly 22% seen once. This clonotype occurred a few times. Its antigen is not identified. Any patient presenting with uncontrolled infection, other autoimmune disease, pregnancy or lactation was left out. CDR1 and CDR2 (germline): SGHTA, FQGTGA. The V gene lost 4 bases and the J gene lost 4 bases, with 13 bases spanning the gap. CDR3 size: 14 residues.

The V and J genes are TRBV7-3 and TRBJ2-5, with D perhaps given as TRBD1 or TRBD2 (5 bases each). This receptor was identified in a young man with Graves' ophthalmopathy. The material sequenced was blood. CDR3 DNA sequence: TGTGCCAGCAGCTCACAGGCAGGAGGAGAGACCCAGTACTTC. Translating gives CASSSQAGGETQYF.